The rows below give T cell receptor beta chains drawn from one sample of a study of blood T cells in healthy people across ages. In TCRdb, the 5' RACE reads were re-called with MiXCR into one record per CDR3 protein. The table shows more than 1.4 million distinct CDR3 sequences, with 42% occurring only once. Sequences were obtained from blood. The receptors derive from a woman younger than 30 in good health. The CDR3 runs from the conserved cysteine through the conserved F or W. A D gene is named only where the DNA matches it firmly. Clone size appears in some rows only: once, few, many, or a class for an expanded clone.

J gene	CDR3 length	clone size	D gene	V gene	CDR3 DNA	CDR3 protein
TRBJ2-7	12	.	TRBD2	TRBV7-9	TGTGCCAGCAGCTCCCGGACTAGCGAGTTGTACTTC	CASSSRTSELYF
TRBJ2-1	18	.	.	TRBV5-1	TGCGCCAGCAGCTTTGCGACGTTTGCGCCGTCAGGTTACAATGAGCAGTTCTTC	CASSFATFAPSGYNEQFF
TRBJ2-1	18	few	TRBD2	TRBV3-1	TGTGCCAGCAGCCAAGATTCTAGGGGCGGGAGATCGAGAAATGAGCAGTTCTTC	CASSQDSRGGRSRNEQFF
TRBJ2-3	15	few	.	TRBV5-1	TGCGCCAGCGGCCTAAGGGCGGAGAGCACAGATACGCAGTATTTT	CASGLRAESTDTQYF
TRBJ2-3	16	.	.	TRBV27	TGTGCCAGCAGTGACCAGAGGGGGGCTAGCACAGATACGCAGTATTTT	CASSDQRGASTDTQYF
TRBJ2-7	14	.	.	TRBV5-1	TGCGCCAGCAGCGAGGGCGTCGTCGTCTACGAGCAGTACTTC	CASSEGVVVYEQYF
TRBJ2-1	12	.	.	TRBV12-3/TRBV12-4	TGTGCCAGCAGTTTTACAGGGAATGAGCAGTTCTTC	CASSFTGNEQFF
TRBJ2-7	15	.	.	TRBV20-1	TGCAGTGCTAGAGGAGGGGTGAGTAGCTCCTACGAGCAGTACTTC	CSARGGVSSSYEQYF
TRBJ1-1	16	.	.	TRBV28	TGTGCCAGCAGTCCCCCACAGGGTTTTATGAACACTGAAGCTTTCTTT	CASSPPQGFMNTEAFF
TRBJ1-4	14	few	.	TRBV20-1	TGCAGTGCTCCGGACCGTGCAACTAATGAAAAACTGTTTTTT	CSAPDRATNEKLFF
TRBJ2-2	16	.	.	TRBV27	TGTGCCAGCAGAATCAGCGGGTTATTCCTCTCCGGGGAGCTGTTTTTT	CASRISGLFLSGELFF
TRBJ1-6	16	.	.	TRBV9	TGTGCCAGCAAGAGGGCCAGTGGGGAATATAATTCACCCCTCCACTTT	CASKRASGEYNSPLHF
TRBJ1-1	13	.	.	TRBV5-1	TGCGCCAGCAGGCGACAAGACAACACTGAAGCTTTCTTT	CASRRQDNTEAFF
TRBJ2-5	17	.	TRBD2	TRBV7-9	TGTGCCAGCAGCTTCATGGCCCGGGAGGGTAAACAAGAGACCCAGTACTTC	CASSFMAREGKQETQYF
TRBJ1-4	14	.	.	TRBV7-9	TGTGCCAGCAGCTCCGGGACGTCTAATGAAAAACTGTTTTTT	CASSSGTSNEKLFF
TRBJ2-1	15	.	.	TRBV4-1	TGCGCCAGCAGCCAGTTCCCTAGGGGATCAGATGAGCAGTTCTTC	CASSQFPRGSDEQFF
TRBJ2-3	13	.	.	TRBV4-2	TGTGCCAGCAGCCAAGTTCTTGAAGATACGCAGTATTTT	CASSQVLEDTQYF
TRBJ2-7	14	.	TRBD1	TRBV2	TGTGCCACCGGAGTTGGGACAGGGGGCCACGAGCAGTACTTC	CATGVGTGGHEQYF
TRBJ2-7	15	.	.	TRBV9	TGTGCCAGCAGCGTATCCCTCCTGAGCTCCTACGAGCAGTACTTC	CASSVSLLSSYEQYF
TRBJ1-3	13	.	.	TRBV7-9	TGTGCCAGCAGCTTGCTATCTGGAAACACCATATATTTT	CASSLLSGNTIYF